Listed here are 10 T cell receptor beta chains from one sample, sequenced in a study of Ad26.COV2.S vaccination and SARS-CoV-2 variants. Treatment here: around 19 received Ad26.COV2.S at low or high dose, single or two shots; a few received placebo; per-sample allocation not given. On day 63 after the first injection, vaccine and placebo recipients gave samples. Clones were read by immunoSEQ multiplex PCR, and TCRdb kept only the in-frame ones, dropping some. The table has about 280,000 clones, around 87% seen once. Source: peripheral blood, taken in a trial of Ad26.COV2.S vaccine versus placebo. The receptors shown here come from a person aged 18-65 years who received the Ad26.COV2.S COVID-19 vaccine or a placebo.

The chain recombines TRBV19 with TRBJ2-4; D might be TRBD1 or TRBD2, each matching 5 bases. The CDR3 extends over 17 amino acids. CDR1 and CDR2 (germline): LNHDA, SQIVND (reference sequence). V lost 5 bases and J 3 bases, leaving 20 bases between the germline ends. CDR3 in amino acids: CASSFRIRESGKNIQYF. The CDR3 DNA follows: TGTGCCAGTAGTTTCCGTATCAGGGAAAGCGGCAAAAACATTCAGTACTTC.

The chain recombines TRBV2 with TRBJ2-1; TRBD1 might be the D (6 bases). V dropped 4 bases and J dropped 9 bases, with 16 bases sitting between them. This CDR3 is 14 amino acids long. CDR1 and CDR2 from the germline V gene are SNHLY and FYNNEI. The CDR3 is CASSVKSGVSEQFF. Written as DNA, the CDR3 is TGTGCCAGCAGTGTAAAATCAGGGGTTAGTGAGCAGTTCTTC.

The chain carries TRBV18 and TRBJ2-4; 9 nucleotides match TRBD2. From germline, CDR1 is KGHSH and CDR2 LQKENI. This CDR3 is 17 amino acids long. V shed 2 bases and J 4 bases; nucleotides not matched to a gene: 9. This CDR3 is CASSPRAAGGKKNIQYF. The CDR3 DNA reads TGTGCCAGCTCACCAAGGGCAGCGGGGGGAAAAAAAAACATTCAGTACTTC.

The chain couples TRBV6-5 to TRBJ2-7, with a possible D match to TRBD1 (6 bases). This CDR3 is 15 amino acids long. Germline V gene lookup returns CDR1 MNHEY and CDR2 SVGAGI. Trimming shortened V by 6 bases and J by 2 bases, and 17 bases separated the two germline ends. CDR3 DNA: TGTGCCAGCAGCCGGGGACAAGAAGGAGCCTACGAGCAGTACTTC. The encoded protein is CASSRGQEGAYEQYF.

The J gene is TRBJ2-7, the V gene TRBV5-4, with D maybe TRBD1 (5 bases). Deletions cut 3 bases from V and 3 bases from J, with 13 bases between. This CDR3 is built from 14 residues. Germline lookup yields CDR1 SGHNT and CDR2 YYREEE (reference sequence). In DNA, the CDR3 is TGTGCCAGCAGCTGGGGCCTTGACGGCTACGAGCAGTACTTC. Its protein is CASSWGLDGYEQYF.

The V and J genes are TRBV12-3 or TRBV12-4 and TRBJ1-2; possibly TRBD1 for D (5 bases). The CDR3 covers 13 residues. The V end was cut by 3 bases, the J end by 4 bases, with 9 bases between. DNA of the CDR3: TGTGCCAGCAGTTTTGGACAATCCTATGGCTACACCTTC. Amino acids: CASSFGQSYGYTF.

This chain uses TRBV2 with TRBJ2-1, with TRBD2 matching 8 bases. The germline CDR1 and CDR2 sequences are SNHLY and FYNNEI. Trimming cost V 6 bases and J 6 bases; bases outside gene matches: 7. The CDR3 is 14 residues long. The CDR3 coding sequence is TGTGCCAGCAGGGATTTCGGGACTAGCAATGAGCAGTTCTTC. Its translation is CASRDFGTSNEQFF.

The chain joins TRBV30 to TRBJ1-5; D might be TRBD1 (6 bases). V shed 2 bases and J shed 4 bases, with 6 bases lying between them. This CDR3 region has 12 residues. Looked up from germline, CDR1 is GTSNPN and CDR2 is SVGIG (reference sequence). The CDR3 is CAWSTGNQPQHF. For the CDR3, the DNA is TGTGCCTGGAGTACAGGGAATCAGCCCCAGCATTTT.

This rearrangement joins TRBV6-5 to TRBJ1-1; 9 bases are shared with TRBD1. CDR1 MNHEY and CDR2 SVGAGI come from the germline V gene. The CDR3 length is 13 residues. J gave up 4 bases and V 9 bases, and 6 bases lay outside the gene matches. CDR3 protein: CASKQGAPTEAFF. As DNA, the CDR3 is TGTGCCAGTAAACAGGGGGCACCCACTGAAGCTTTCTTT.

The chain couples TRBV18 to TRBJ1-3; no definite D call. CDR1 KGHSH and CDR2 LQKENI come from the germline V gene. The CDR3 extends over 15 amino acids. Trimming cost V 1 base and J 0 bases, with 7 bases left between them. The DNA for the CDR3 is TGTGCCAGCTCACCACAGAAAACCTCTGGAAACACCATATATTTT. It specifies CASSPQKTSGNTIYF.